This entry concerns a single TCR beta chain. Its antigen is unidentified. Germline V gene sequence: CDR1 MNHEY, CDR2 SVGEGT. This CDR3 comprises 12 residues. V lost 7 bases to trimming and J lost 6 bases, with 10 bases between them. Unsorted bulk tissue of roughly 20-31 mg yielded co-extracted RNA and DNA. Every patient in the cohort had a primary liver carcinoma. That carcinoma was treated by surgical resection. These data come from a study of tumor-infiltrating lymphocytes in primary liver carcinoma. Whole-study results and caveats: Representation across all five tumor regions was limited to only about 8-24% of top clones.

A constant-region primer served to make TCR beta cDNA from roughly 540 ng total RNA. Three rounds of nested multiplex PCR with slightly modified ARM-PCR produced TCR beta libraries. A C-beta reverse primer was combined with TRBV1-TRBV30 forward primers in the first two PCR rounds, and each round had roughly 9 cycles. TCRdb re-analysed the multiplex PCR reads in MiXCR, keeping a single row per CDR3 protein. The sample lists about 190,000 distinct CDR3 sequences; about 85% were seen once. This sequence joins TRBV6-2 or TRBV6-3 and TRBJ2-1; a weak D match, TRBD1 (5 bases). This receptor was taken from a man aged 35 to 55 with primary liver carcinoma and hepatitis B virus infection. Sequencing input: tumor tissue from primary liver carcinoma. CDR3 protein: CASKGLLNEQFF. The CDR3 bases are TGTGCCAGCAAGGGGCTTCTCAATGAGCAGTTCTTC.